This TCR beta chain was sequenced during a study of shared clonotypes between healthy human individuals (TCRdb year 2020). For context, the study as a whole: A few men and two women, aged 18 to 49 years, made up the cohort. For each donor, three plates each were used for CD4 naive and CD4 memory, two plates were used for CD8 naive, and one plate was used for CD8 memory. Blood TCR repertoires of a handful of healthy adults were deeply sequenced to estimate repertoire size and the extent of clonotype sharing between individuals. To increase sequencing depth and limit assay-specific biases, different laboratories used diverse techniques to prepare libraries and sequence TCR repertoires. Per donor, leukapheresis produced somewhere between about 0.94 and 10 billion PBMCs.

This clone has more than one count but fewer than ten. It has no known antigen specificity. One base away there is no much larger clone; base qualities are not given. Using the deep immunoSEQ assay, multiplex PCR amplified TCR CDR3 regions from genomic DNA. Genomic DNA extracted from each cell subset was distributed evenly over all wells of several immunoSEQ 96-well plates, and each plate served as one replicate. For sorted subsets, 200 to 250 ng of genomic DNA, equivalent to roughly 30,000 T cell genomes, went into each replicate PCR. The purified libraries were quantified using a Qubit 3.0 fluorometer, sized with a Bioanalyzer 2100, and then quantified again using the KAPA Library Quantification kit. Every immunoSEQ 96-well plate was sequenced on a separate single-read 150-cycle Illumina NextSeq 550 flow cell. Concerning the study's data processing: Because the immunoSEQ output held only junctional sequences and lacked quality scores, the filtering could not match the filtering applied to full-length reads. To assign V/J genes and CDR3, sequences were annotated against IMGT germline references using PyIR, a Python wrapper for IgBLAST v1.9. Reads were removed for weak V/J assignments (E-value above 1e-6), missing CDR3, stop codons, out-of-frame junctions, or ambiguous translated residues. V3J clonotypes were defined as sequences sharing the same inferred V gene, J gene, and CDR3 amino acid sequence. The percentage overlap between two repertoires was calculated by dividing the number of shared unique clonotypes by the size of the smaller repertoire. RTK rarefaction, the Chao1 estimator, and Recon v2.1 estimates of unobserved clonotypes were used to assess repertoire richness. Generation probabilities were computed with OLGA for all TCRbeta clonotypes obtained by the gDNA method from several donors. Imported from immuneACCESS, the table was reduced by TCRdb to in-frame sequences with V and J called. These copies leave out some clones; in studies compared against another copy, an unresolved V gene accounts for under half, and the cause of the remainder is not known. From that table come the V and J calls and clone size; the DNA was used to work out D and trimming. Within this sample are some 980,000 clones, with approximately 76% of them counted one time only. Of the sample, roughly 1.5% is held by the ten largest clones.

Summary of the overall study and its limitations: Clonotypes shared by all four sorted-subset donors showed higher generation probabilities than non-shared clonotypes. Because the study included only a small number of donors, the genetic and exposure-history diversity represented was limited. Sampling was limited to blood, and TCR repertoires in tissue likely differ from TCR repertoires in blood. Rarefaction of sorted-subset datasets indicated incomplete sequencing despite the large sequencing depth. Pairwise subsampling indicated that sequencing depth was expected to affect the degree of clonotype sharing among donors. Estimated clonotype richness was generally larger for naive than for memory subsets. Across a handful of donors, roughly 5.1% of naive CD4, 3% to 4% of naive CD8, 2.3% of memory CD4, and approximately 0.42% of memory CD8 clonotypes were shared.

The donors were healthy, HIV-negative adults with no recently reported acute infections or vaccinations. All donors were Caucasian adults living in Nashville, Tennessee, USA. CD4+ T cells were enriched through magnetic negative selection, after which naive cells were positively selected on CD45RA and the remaining negative fraction served as the memory subset. Blood was collected by leukapheresis, and PBMCs were isolated by Ficoll-Histopaque density gradient centrifugation and then cryopreserved in liquid nitrogen vapor phase. Purity and quantity of every magnetically sorted T cell population were checked by analytical flow cytometry. Genomic DNA was isolated from every sorted fraction and measured by UV absorbance on a Nanodrop 2000c. There are 14 amino acids in the CDR3, from cysteine to phenylalanine inclusive. The entry retains the CDR3 DNA only, 42 bases that are in frame from base 1. From a lookup of the germline V gene, CDR1 and CDR2 are SNHLY and FYNNEI. V and J lose 5 bases and 12 bases, and a span of 21 bases separates them.

This TCR came from a man aged 18 to 29 in good health. The sample consisted of memory CD4+ T cells sorted from blood. Explained via the paper, the cell subset or site label denotes: CD45RA-negative fraction. The rearrangement combines TRBV2 with TRBJ2-3, with the D gene not confidently named. The DNA reads TGTGCCAGCAGTAAGATCCGACCCCCGGAGCCACAGTATTTT. This translates into CASSKIRPPEPQYF.